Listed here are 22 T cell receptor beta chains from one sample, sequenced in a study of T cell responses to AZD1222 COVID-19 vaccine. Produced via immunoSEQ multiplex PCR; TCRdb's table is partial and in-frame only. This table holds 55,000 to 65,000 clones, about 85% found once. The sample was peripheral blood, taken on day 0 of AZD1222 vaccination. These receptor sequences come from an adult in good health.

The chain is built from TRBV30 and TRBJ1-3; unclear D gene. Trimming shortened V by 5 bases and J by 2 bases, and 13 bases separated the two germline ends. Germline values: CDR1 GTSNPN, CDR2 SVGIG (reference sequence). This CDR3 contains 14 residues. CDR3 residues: CAWGTASAGNTIYF. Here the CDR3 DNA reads TGTGCCTGGGGAACTGCGAGCGCTGGAAACACCATATATTTT.

CDR3 nucleotides: TGTGCCAGCAGTTTAGAGAGATCTCGGGCGCAGTATTTT. The encoded protein is CASSLERSRAQYF. The V call is TRBV12-3 or TRBV12-4, the J call TRBJ2-3, with unresolved D. The ends were cut back, 1 base at V and 10 bases at J, with 12 bases in the middle. The CDR3 runs 13 residues.

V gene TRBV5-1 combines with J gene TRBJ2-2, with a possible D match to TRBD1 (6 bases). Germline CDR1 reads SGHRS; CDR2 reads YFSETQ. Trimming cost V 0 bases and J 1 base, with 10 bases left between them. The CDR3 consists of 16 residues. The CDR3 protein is CASSLGGTLNTGELFF. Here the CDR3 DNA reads TGCGCCAGCAGCTTGGGAGGGACACTGAACACCGGGGAGCTGTTTTTT.

CDR3 sequence (DNA): TGTGCCAGCAGCCCAGGGCGGGGGGCCTTCAATGAGCAGTTCTTC. Its protein is CASSPGRGAFNEQFF. The chain recombines TRBV7-2 with TRBJ2-1; 8 nucleotides align to TRBD2. The CDR3 loop spans 15 amino acids. V shed 5 bases, J shed 6 bases, and the junction held 9 bases outside the gene matches. From germline, CDR1 is SGHTA and CDR2 FQGNSA.

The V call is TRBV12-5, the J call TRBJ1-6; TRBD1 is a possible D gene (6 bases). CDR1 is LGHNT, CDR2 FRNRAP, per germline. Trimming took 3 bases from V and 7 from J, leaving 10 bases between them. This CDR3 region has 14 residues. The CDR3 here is CASGFGGRNSPLHF. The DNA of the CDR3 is TGTGCTAGTGGTTTCGGGGGGCGGAATTCACCCCTCCACTTT.

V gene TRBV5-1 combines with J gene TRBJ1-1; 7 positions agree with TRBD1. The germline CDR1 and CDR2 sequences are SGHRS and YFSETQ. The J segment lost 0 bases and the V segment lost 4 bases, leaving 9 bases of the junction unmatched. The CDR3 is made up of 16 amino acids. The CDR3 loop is CASSKETGMMNTEAFF. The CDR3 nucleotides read TGCGCCAGCAGCAAAGAGACAGGGATGATGAACACTGAAGCTTTCTTT.

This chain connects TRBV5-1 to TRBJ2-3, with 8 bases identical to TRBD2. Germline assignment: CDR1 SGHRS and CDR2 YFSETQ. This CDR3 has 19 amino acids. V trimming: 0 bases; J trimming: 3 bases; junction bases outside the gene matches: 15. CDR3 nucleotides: TGCGCCAGCAGCTTGGCCGCTGGTGGGACTAGTTATAGGACAGATACGCAGTATTTT. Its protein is CASSLAAGGTSYRTDTQYF.

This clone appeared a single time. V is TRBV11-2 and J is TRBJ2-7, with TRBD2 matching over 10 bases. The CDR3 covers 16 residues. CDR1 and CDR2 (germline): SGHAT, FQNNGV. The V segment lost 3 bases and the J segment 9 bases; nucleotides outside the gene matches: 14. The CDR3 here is CASSLRDDTSGAVQYF. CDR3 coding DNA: TGTGCCAGCAGCTTGAGGGACGACACTAGCGGGGCGGTGCAGTACTTC.

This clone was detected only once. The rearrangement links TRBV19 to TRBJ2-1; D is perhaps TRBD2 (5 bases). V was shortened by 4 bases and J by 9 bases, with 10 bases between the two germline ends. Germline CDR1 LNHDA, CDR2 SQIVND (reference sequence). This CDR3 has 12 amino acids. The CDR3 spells CASSTGGPEQFF. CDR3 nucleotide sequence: TGTGCCAGTAGTACTGGAGGCCCTGAGCAGTTCTTC.

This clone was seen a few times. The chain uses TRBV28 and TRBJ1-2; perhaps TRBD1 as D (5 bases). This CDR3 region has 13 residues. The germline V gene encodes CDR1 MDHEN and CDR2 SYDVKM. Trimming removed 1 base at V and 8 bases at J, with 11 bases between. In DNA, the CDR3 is TGTGCCAGCAGTTTATATGGGGACTCGGGCTACACCTTC. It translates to CASSLYGDSGYTF.

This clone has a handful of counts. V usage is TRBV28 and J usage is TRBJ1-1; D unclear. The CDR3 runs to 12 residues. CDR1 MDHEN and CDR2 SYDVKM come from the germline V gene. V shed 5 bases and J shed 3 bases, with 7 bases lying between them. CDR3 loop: CASSQSYTEAFF. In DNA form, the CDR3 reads TGTGCCAGCAGTCAATCCTACACTGAAGCTTTCTTT.

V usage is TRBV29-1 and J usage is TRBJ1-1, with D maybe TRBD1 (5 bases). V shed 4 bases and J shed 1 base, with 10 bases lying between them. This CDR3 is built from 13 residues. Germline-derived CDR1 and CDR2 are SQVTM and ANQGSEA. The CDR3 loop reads CSVGGLTNTEAFF. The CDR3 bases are TGCAGCGTTGGGGGCCTAACGAACACTGAAGCTTTCTTT.

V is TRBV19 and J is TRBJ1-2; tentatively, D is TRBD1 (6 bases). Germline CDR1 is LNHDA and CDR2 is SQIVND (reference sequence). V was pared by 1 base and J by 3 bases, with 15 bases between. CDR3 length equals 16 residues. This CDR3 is CASSIARTDKDYGYTF. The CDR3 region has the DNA TGTGCCAGTAGTATAGCCCGGACAGACAAGGACTATGGCTACACCTTC.

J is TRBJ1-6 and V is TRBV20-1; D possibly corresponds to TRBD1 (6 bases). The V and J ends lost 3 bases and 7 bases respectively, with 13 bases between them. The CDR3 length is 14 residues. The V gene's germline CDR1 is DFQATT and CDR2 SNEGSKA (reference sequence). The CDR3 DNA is TGCAGTGCTAGTATTAAGGGGGTGAATTCACCCCTCCACTTT. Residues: CSASIKGVNSPLHF.

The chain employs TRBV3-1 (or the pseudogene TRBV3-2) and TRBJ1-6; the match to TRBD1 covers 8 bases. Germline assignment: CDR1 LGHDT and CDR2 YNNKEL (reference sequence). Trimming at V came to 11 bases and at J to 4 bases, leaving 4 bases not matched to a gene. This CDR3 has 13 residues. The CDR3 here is CAAGDRYNSPLHF. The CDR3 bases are TGTGCCGCCGGGGACAGGTATAATTCACCCCTCCACTTT.

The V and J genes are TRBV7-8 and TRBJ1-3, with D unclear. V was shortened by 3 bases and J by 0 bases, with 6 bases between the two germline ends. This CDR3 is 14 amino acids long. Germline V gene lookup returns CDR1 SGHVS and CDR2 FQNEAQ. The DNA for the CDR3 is TGTGCCAGCAGCTTGACCCGCTCTGGAAACACCATATATTTT. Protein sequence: CASSLTRSGNTIYF.

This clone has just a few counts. CDR3 amino acids: CASSYLGVYEQYF. The DNA for the CDR3 is TGTGCCAGCAGTTACTTAGGGGTCTACGAGCAGTACTTC. The rearrangement links TRBV6-5 to TRBJ2-7; possibly TRBD1 for D (5 bases). The germline gives CDR1 MNHEY, CDR2 SVGAGI. The V end was cut by 1 base, the J end by 3 bases, with 7 bases between. The CDR3 loop spans 13 amino acids.

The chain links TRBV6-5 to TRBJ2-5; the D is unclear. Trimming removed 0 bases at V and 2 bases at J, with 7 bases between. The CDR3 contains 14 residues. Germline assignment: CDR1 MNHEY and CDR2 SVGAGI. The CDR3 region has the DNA TGTGCCAGCAGTTACTCGTTTTTTCAAGAGACCCAGTACTTC. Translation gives CASSYSFFQETQYF.

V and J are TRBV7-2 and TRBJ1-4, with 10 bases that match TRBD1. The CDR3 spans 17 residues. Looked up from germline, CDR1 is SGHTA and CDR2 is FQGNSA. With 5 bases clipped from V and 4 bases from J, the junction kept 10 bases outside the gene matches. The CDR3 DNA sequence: TGTGCCAGCAGCAGGACCGGGACAGGGGCACTTAATGAAAAACTGTTTTTT. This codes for CASSRTGTGALNEKLFF. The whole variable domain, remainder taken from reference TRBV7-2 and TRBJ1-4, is GAGVSQSPSNKVTEKGKDVELRCDPISGHTALYWYRQSLGQGLEFLIYFQGNSAPDKSGLPSDRFSAERTGGSVSTLTIQRTQQEDSAVYLCASSRTGTGALNEKLFFGSGTQLSVL.

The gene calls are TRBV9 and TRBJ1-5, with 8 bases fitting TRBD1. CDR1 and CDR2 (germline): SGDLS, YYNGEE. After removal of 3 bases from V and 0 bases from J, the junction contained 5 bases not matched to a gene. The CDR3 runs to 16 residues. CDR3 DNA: TGTGCCAGCAGCGAGACAGGGGACTATAGCAATCAGCCCCAGCATTTT. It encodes CASSETGDYSNQPQHF.

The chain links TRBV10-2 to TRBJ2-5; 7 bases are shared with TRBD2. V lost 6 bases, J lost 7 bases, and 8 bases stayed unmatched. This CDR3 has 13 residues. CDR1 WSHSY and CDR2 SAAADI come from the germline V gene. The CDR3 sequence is CASRSGVEGTQYF. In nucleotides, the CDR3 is TGCGCCAGCAGAAGCGGGGTGGAAGGGACCCAGTACTTC.

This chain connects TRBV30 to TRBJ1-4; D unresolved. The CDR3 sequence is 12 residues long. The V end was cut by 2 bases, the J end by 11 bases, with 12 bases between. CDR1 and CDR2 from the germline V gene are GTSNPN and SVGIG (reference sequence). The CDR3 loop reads CAWSPSNLKLFF. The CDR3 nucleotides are TGTGCCTGGAGTCCCTCCAATTTGAAACTGTTTTTT.